The 28 T cell receptor beta chains presented below share a single source sample, sequenced in a study of blood T cell repertoires in COVID-19. Produced via immunoSEQ multiplex PCR; TCRdb's table is partial and in-frame only. The table shows approximately 160,000 clones, with roughly 83% occurring only once. The material sequenced was peripheral blood. Receptor source: a man aged 18-30 years with active or convalescent COVID-19.

On this clone: The identical CDR3 is also encoded by other nucleotide sequences in the sample. The chain recombines TRBV4-1 with TRBJ2-5; tentatively, D is TRBD2 (6 bases). This CDR3 region has 13 residues. The germline gives CDR1 MGHRA, CDR2 YSYEKL. Deletions cut 4 bases from V and 5 bases from J, with 11 bases between. The CDR3: CASSRGGVETQYF. The CDR3 DNA follows: TGCGCCAGCAGCCGAGGCGGGGTGGAGACCCAGTACTTC.

This clone was seen a handful of times. The genes are TRBV20-1 and TRBJ2-5; D gene unclear. Trimming cost V 7 bases and J 0 bases, with 6 bases left between them. Germline CDR1 and CDR2: DFQATT and SNEGSKA (reference sequence). The CDR3 runs 11 residues. The CDR3 spells CSVSNQETQYF. CDR3 nucleotides: TGCAGTGTTTCAAACCAAGAGACCCAGTACTTC.

V and J are TRBV5-1 and TRBJ2-5, with a tentative D call TRBD1 (6 bases). The CDR3 length is 15 residues. Trimming took off 6 bases at V and 3 bases at J, with 18 bases between the two ends. Germline-derived CDR1 and CDR2 are SGHRS and YFSETQ. The CDR3 bases are TGCGCCAGCAACTATAACGGACAGCAAAAAGAGACCCAGTACTTC. Its protein product is CASNYNGQQKETQYF. The entire variable domain, with the rest obtained from reference TRBV5-1 and TRBJ2-5, is as follows: KAGVTQTPRYLIKTRGQQVTLSCSPISGHRSVSWYQQTPGQGLQFLFEYFSETQRNKGNFPGRFSGRQFSNSRSEMNVSTLELGDSALYLCASNYNGQQKETQYFGPGTRLLVL.

V is TRBV29-1 and J is TRBJ2-2; TRBD1 might be the D (6 bases). Trimming stripped 7 bases from V and 0 bases from J, with 9 bases between. The CDR3 runs 13 residues. From germline, CDR1 is SQVTM and CDR2 ANQGSEA. CDR3: CSAGTTNTGELFF. CDR3 nucleotide sequence: TGCAGCGCAGGGACAACGAACACCGGGGAGCTGTTTTTT.

This clone was seen only once. V is TRBV5-1 and J is TRBJ2-5; 7 nucleotides align to TRBD1. CDR3 size: 13 residues. The V segment lost 3 bases and the J segment 4 bases; nucleotides outside the gene matches: 3. From germline, CDR1 is SGHRS and CDR2 YFSETQ. The CDR3 protein is CASSYYRGETQYF. Written as DNA, the CDR3 is TGCGCCAGCAGCTACTACAGGGGAGAGACCCAGTACTTC. Complete variable domain (other parts from reference TRBV5-1 and TRBJ2-5): KAGVTQTPRYLIKTRGQQVTLSCSPISGHRSVSWYQQTPGQGLQFLFEYFSETQRNKGNFPGRFSGRQFSNSRSEMNVSTLELGDSALYLCASSYYRGETQYFGPGTRLLVL.

This clone appeared a single time. This chain uses TRBV6-4 with TRBJ2-2; the D gene is possibly TRBD2 (7 bases). Trimming cost V 10 bases and J 5 bases, with 17 bases left between them. The germline CDR1 and CDR2 sequences are MRHNA and SNTAGT. This CDR3 comprises 14 residues. The CDR3 loop is CANHREGRTGELFF. DNA of the CDR3: TGTGCCAACCACAGGGAGGGCCGTACCGGGGAGCTGTTTTTT.

The chain carries TRBV6-2 or TRBV6-3 and TRBJ2-5; D might be TRBD2 (5 bases). The CDR3 has 12 residues. The V gene lost 6 bases and the J gene lost 4 bases, with 9 bases spanning the gap. In germline, CDR1 is MNHEY, CDR2 SVGEGT. The CDR3 loop is CASSRRGETQYF. In nucleotides, the CDR3 is TGTGCCAGCAGCCGACGGGGAGAGACCCAGTACTTC.

The rearrangement uses TRBV9 and TRBJ2-1; the D gene is possibly TRBD2 (5 bases). Trimming stripped 6 bases from V and 5 bases from J, with 12 bases between. Looked up from germline, CDR1 is SGDLS and CDR2 is YYNGEE. The CDR3 has 13 residues. CDR3 region: CASTDGVNNEQFF. The DNA for the CDR3 is TGTGCCAGCACCGACGGGGTTAACAATGAGCAGTTCTTC.

The chain uses TRBV7-8 and TRBJ1-6; D unresolved. Germline CDR1 SGHVS, CDR2 FQNEAQ. Between the trimmed V and J ends, which lost 2 bases and 6 bases, there was a span of 5 bases. The CDR3 is made up of 13 amino acids. CDR3 nucleotide sequence: TGTGCCAGCAGCTTACGTAGTAATTCACCCCTCCACTTT. As protein: CASSLRSNSPLHF.

Only a few counts were recorded for this clone. The chain employs TRBV5-1 and TRBJ1-2; the D gene is possibly TRBD1 (5 bases). Germline assignment: CDR1 SGHRS and CDR2 YFSETQ. V lost 0 bases to trimming and J lost 2 bases, with 8 bases between them. The CDR3 extends over 14 amino acids. The DNA for the CDR3 is TGCGCCAGCAGCTTGGGACAGCTAAACTATGGCTACACCTTC. Its protein is CASSLGQLNYGYTF. Full variable domain (missing parts from reference TRBV5-1 and TRBJ1-2): KAGVTQTPRYLIKTRGQQVTLSCSPISGHRSVSWYQQTPGQGLQFLFEYFSETQRNKGNFPGRFSGRQFSNSRSEMNVSTLELGDSALYLCASSLGQLNYGYTFGSGTRLTVV.

The CDR3 nucleotides read TGTGCCAGCAGGGCCGCGGGATCCTCTGGAAACACCATATATTTT. Encoded protein: CASRAAGSSGNTIYF. The chain joins TRBV6-5 to TRBJ1-3; D gene uncertain. V was trimmed by 6 bases and J by 0 bases, leaving 12 bases between them. The germline V gene has CDR1 MNHEY and CDR2 SVGAGI. The CDR3 is 15 amino acids.

The V gene is TRBV2, the J gene TRBJ1-1, with 7 bases aligning to TRBD1. Unmatched junction bases numbered 10, after V lost 7 bases and J lost 5 bases. The CDR3 contains 14 residues. CDR1 SNHLY and CDR2 FYNNEI come from the germline V gene. This CDR3 reads CASTTQTGRTEAFF. The DNA of the CDR3 is TGTGCCAGCACCACCCAGACAGGGAGGACTGAAGCTTTCTTT.

The rearrangement uses TRBV19 and TRBJ1-2; TRBD1 matches 8 bases. CDR3 length: 13 amino acids. CDR1 is LNHDA, CDR2 SQIVND, per germline (reference sequence). J lost 4 bases, V lost 9 bases, and 7 bases had no gene match. The DNA for the CDR3 is TGTGCCAGACCTCAGGACAGGGCCTATGGCTACACCTTC. This encodes CARPQDRAYGYTF.

The chain employs TRBV6-6 and TRBJ1-1; unclear D gene. The CDR3 runs 13 residues. Trimming left V 2 bases short and J 5 bases short, with 9 bases between. Germline V lookup: CDR1 MNHNY, CDR2 SVGAGI (reference sequence). The chain's CDR3 is CASSYDSGTEAFF. As DNA, the CDR3 is TGTGCCAGCAGTTACGATTCCGGGACTGAAGCTTTCTTT.

The J gene is TRBJ2-2, the V gene TRBV7-6; maybe TRBD2 (5 bases). CDR1 SGHVS and CDR2 FNYEAQ come from the germline V gene. The V end lost 5 bases, the J end lost 0 bases, and 13 bases lay between the germline ends. The CDR3 length is 16 residues. DNA for the CDR3: TGTGCCAGCAGCCCGGGGTCGACAACGAACACCGGGGAGCTGTTTTTT. Its translation is CASSPGSTTNTGELFF.

The rearrangement joins TRBV2 to TRBJ1-6, with TRBD1 as a possible D gene (5 bases). Trimming cost V 3 bases and J 9 bases, with 21 bases left between them. Germline lookup yields CDR1 SNHLY and CDR2 FYNNEI. The length of the CDR3 is 17 residues. CDR3 sequence: CASSDPPPPGRGSPLHF. In DNA form, the CDR3 reads TGTGCCAGCAGTGATCCCCCTCCCCCAGGGCGCGGTTCACCCCTCCACTTT.

This clone occurred once. The V gene is TRBV5-1, the J gene TRBJ1-3; TRBD1 is a possible D gene (5 bases). Per the germline V gene, CDR1 is SGHRS and CDR2 is YFSETQ. With 0 bases removed from V and 4 bases from J, the gap between germline ends came to 14 bases. The CDR3 has 16 amino acids. CDR3 sequence: CASSLEMAGQGNTIYF. CDR3 DNA: TGCGCCAGCAGCTTGGAGATGGCAGGACAAGGAAACACCATATATTTT.

The genes are TRBV2 and TRBJ1-3, with D uncertain. The CDR3 has 12 amino acids. The V and J ends lost 6 bases and 3 bases respectively, with 6 bases between them. The V gene's germline CDR1 is SNHLY and CDR2 FYNNEI. CDR3 sequence (DNA): TGTGCCAGCAGGAGTGGTGGAAACACCATATATTTT. Translation gives CASRSGGNTIYF.

The V gene is TRBV19, the J gene TRBJ2-7; TRBD1 aligns across 12 bases. The CDR3 has 15 amino acids. CDR1 and CDR2 (germline): LNHDA, SQIVND (reference sequence). The trim removed 5 bases at V and 5 bases at J, leaving 7 bases unmatched. The CDR3 sequence: CASSGNRDRGHEQYF. In DNA form, the CDR3 reads TGTGCCAGTAGTGGAAACCGGGACAGGGGGCACGAGCAGTACTTC.

V usage is TRBV7-9 and J usage is TRBJ1-6, with D possibly matching TRBD1 (5 bases). V was shortened by 7 bases and J by 7 bases, with 17 bases between the two germline ends. This CDR3 contains 15 residues. CDR1 and CDR2 (germline): SEHNR, FQNEAQ (reference sequence). CDR3 DNA: TGTGCCAGCACCCCGGGGGTCTGGGACAATTCACCCCTCCACTTT. This encodes CASTPGVWDNSPLHF.

The V call is TRBV7-8, the J call TRBJ1-5; tentatively, D is TRBD1 (6 bases). Germline V gene sequence: CDR1 SGHVS, CDR2 FQNEAQ. This CDR3 has 14 residues. Trimming took 5 bases from V and 9 from J, leaving 17 bases between them. CDR3 protein: CASSPGQSLRPQHF. The CDR3 DNA reads TGTGCCAGCAGCCCAGGACAGAGCCTCAGGCCCCAGCATTTT.

The chain carries TRBV6-1 and TRBJ1-5; possibly TRBD1 for D (5 bases). Trimming stripped 6 bases from V and 3 bases from J, with 12 bases between. Germline V gene sequence: CDR1 MNHNS, CDR2 SASEGT. The CDR3 consists of 14 residues. CDR3: CASSPAGINQPQHF. DNA for the CDR3: TGTGCCAGCAGCCCGGCAGGGATCAATCAGCCCCAGCATTTT.

V gene TRBV20-1 combines with J gene TRBJ1-1, with a weak D call TRBD1 (6 bases). The length of the CDR3 is 10 residues. Germline V lookup: CDR1 DFQATT, CDR2 SNEGSKA (reference sequence). Deletions cut 4 bases from V and 11 bases from J, with 11 bases between. The CDR3: CSAKGGLAFF. In DNA form, the CDR3 reads TGCAGTGCTAAGGGGGGGCTGGCTTTCTTT.

V gene TRBV14 combines with J gene TRBJ1-2; tentative D call: TRBD1 (5 bases). The CDR3 runs 16 residues. Germline V CDR1 and CDR2: SGHDN, FVKESK. Trimming cost V 6 bases and J 0 bases, with 17 bases left between them. CDR3 residues: CASSPVRQLPNYGYTF. The CDR3 DNA sequence: TGTGCCAGCAGTCCTGTACGACAGCTGCCTAACTATGGCTACACCTTC.

The chain has TRBV13 and TRBJ1-2, with TRBD1 identical over 10 bases. This CDR3 has 15 residues. CDR1 is PRHDT, CDR2 FYEKMQ, per germline (reference sequence). The V segment lost 4 bases and the J segment 4 bases; nucleotides outside the gene matches: 6. The CDR3 spells CASSSGQGIRYGYTF. The CDR3, as DNA: TGTGCCAGCAGCTCGGGACAGGGGATTCGCTATGGCTACACCTTC.

Notes on this clone: The same CDR3 is also encoded by other DNA sequences in this sample. The V gene is TRBV5-1, the J gene TRBJ1-3, with no clear D. CDR1 SGHRS and CDR2 YFSETQ come from the germline V gene. V was pared by 0 bases and J by 4 bases, with 8 bases between. The CDR3 runs to 14 residues. CDR3 region: CASSLGGSGNTIYF. The CDR3 nucleotides read TGCGCCAGCAGCTTGGGAGGTTCGGGAAACACCATATATTTT.

This clone was seen only a few times. The chain joins TRBV10-1 to TRBJ2-2; possibly TRBD1 for D (6 bases). CDR1 is WNHNN, CDR2 SYGVQD, per germline (reference sequence). V lost 0 bases to trimming and J lost 6 bases, with 8 bases between them. There are 14 residues in the CDR3. CDR3 bases: TGCGCCAGCAGTGAGTCGGCAGGGGCCGGGGAGCTGTTTTTT. Its translation: CASSESAGAGELFF.

This clone was seen only a few times. V gene TRBV6-5 combines with J gene TRBJ1-6, with D uncertain. Germline V gives CDR1 MNHEY, CDR2 SVGAGI. CDR3 length equals 13 residues. V lost 6 bases and J 7 bases, leaving 10 bases between the germline ends. CDR3 coding DNA: TGTGCCAGCAGCGGGTCCCTAAATTCACCCCTCCACTTT. It is translated as CASSGSLNSPLHF.